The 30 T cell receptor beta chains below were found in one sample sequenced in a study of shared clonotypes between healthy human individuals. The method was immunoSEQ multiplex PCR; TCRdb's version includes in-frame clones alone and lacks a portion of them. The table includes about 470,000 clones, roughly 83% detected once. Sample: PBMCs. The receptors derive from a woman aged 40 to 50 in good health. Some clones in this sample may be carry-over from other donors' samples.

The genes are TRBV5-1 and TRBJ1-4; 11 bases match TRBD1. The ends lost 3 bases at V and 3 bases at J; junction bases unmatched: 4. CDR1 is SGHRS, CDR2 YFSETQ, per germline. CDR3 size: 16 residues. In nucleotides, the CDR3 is TGCGCCAGCAGCTATGGACAGGGGGCAGCTAATGAAAAACTGTTTTTT. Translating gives CASSYGQGAANEKLFF.

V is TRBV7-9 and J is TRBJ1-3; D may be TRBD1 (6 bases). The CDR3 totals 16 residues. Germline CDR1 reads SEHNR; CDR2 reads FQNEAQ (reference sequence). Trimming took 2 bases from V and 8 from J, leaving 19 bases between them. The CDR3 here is CASSLMGTGLGDTIYF. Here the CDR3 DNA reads TGTGCCAGCAGCTTAATGGGAACAGGGCTAGGCGACACCATATATTTT.

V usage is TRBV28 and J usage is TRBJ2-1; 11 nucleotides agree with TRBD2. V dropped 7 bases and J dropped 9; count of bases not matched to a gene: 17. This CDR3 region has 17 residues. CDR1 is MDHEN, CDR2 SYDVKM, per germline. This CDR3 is CASTITTGTSGQAEQFF. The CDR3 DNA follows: TGTGCCAGCACCATCACCACCGGGACTAGCGGCCAGGCTGAGCAGTTCTTC.

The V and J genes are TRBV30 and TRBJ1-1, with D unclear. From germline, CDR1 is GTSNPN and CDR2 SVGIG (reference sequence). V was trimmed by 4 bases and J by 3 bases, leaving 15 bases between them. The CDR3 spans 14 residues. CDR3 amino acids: CAWTKGQWDTEAFF. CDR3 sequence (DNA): TGTGCCTGGACCAAGGGTCAATGGGACACTGAAGCTTTCTTT.

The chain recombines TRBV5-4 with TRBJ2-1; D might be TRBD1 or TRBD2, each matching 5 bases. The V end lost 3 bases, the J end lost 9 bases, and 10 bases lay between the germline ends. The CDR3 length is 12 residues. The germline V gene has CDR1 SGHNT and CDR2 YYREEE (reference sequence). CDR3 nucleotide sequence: TGTGCCAGCAGCTCGGGGCGGAGTGAGCAGTTCTTC. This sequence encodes CASSSGRSEQFF.

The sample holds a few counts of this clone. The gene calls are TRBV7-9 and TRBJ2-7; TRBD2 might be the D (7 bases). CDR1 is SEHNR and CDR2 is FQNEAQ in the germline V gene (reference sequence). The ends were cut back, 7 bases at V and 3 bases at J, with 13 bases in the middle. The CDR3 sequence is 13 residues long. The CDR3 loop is CASTRGGDYEQYF. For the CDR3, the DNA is TGTGCCAGCACCCGAGGGGGGGACTACGAGCAGTACTTC.

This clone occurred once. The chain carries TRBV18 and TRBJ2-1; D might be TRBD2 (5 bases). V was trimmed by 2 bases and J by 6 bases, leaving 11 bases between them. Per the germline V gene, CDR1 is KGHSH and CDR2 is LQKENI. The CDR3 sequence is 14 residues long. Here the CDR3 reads CASSPNVRGNEQFF. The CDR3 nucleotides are TGTGCCAGCTCACCAAATGTACGGGGCAATGAGCAGTTCTTC.

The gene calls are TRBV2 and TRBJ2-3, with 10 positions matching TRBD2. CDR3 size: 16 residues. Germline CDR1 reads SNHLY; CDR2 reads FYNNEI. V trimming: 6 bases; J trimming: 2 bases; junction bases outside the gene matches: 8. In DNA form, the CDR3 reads TGTGCCAGCAGCTCCCCTAGCGGGAGCCTCACAGATACGCAGTATTTT. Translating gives CASSSPSGSLTDTQYF.

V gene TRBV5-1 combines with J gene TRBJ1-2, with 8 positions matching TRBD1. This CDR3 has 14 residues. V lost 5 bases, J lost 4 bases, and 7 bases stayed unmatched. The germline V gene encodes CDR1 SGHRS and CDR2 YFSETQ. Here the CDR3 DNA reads TGCGCCAGCAGGCGACAGGGGAGCGGCTATGGCTACACCTTC. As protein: CASRRQGSGYGYTF.

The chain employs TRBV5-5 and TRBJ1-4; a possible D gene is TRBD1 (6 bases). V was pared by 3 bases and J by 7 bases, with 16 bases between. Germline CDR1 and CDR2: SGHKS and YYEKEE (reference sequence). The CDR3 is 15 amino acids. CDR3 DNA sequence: TGTGCCAGCAGCTGGATGGGGGCTATGGCTGAAAAACTGTTTTTT. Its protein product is CASSWMGAMAEKLFF.

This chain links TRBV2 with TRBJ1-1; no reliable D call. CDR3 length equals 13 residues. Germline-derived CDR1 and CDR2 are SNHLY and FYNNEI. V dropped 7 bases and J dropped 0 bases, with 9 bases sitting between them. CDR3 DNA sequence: TGTGCCAGCATCTCCGTCTTGAACACTGAAGCTTTCTTT. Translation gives CASISVLNTEAFF.

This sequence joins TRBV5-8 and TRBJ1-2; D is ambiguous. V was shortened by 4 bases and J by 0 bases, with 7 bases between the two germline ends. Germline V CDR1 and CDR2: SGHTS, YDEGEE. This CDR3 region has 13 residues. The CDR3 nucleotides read TGTGCCAGCAGCCTCGGACCTAACTATGGCTACACCTTC. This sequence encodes CASSLGPNYGYTF.

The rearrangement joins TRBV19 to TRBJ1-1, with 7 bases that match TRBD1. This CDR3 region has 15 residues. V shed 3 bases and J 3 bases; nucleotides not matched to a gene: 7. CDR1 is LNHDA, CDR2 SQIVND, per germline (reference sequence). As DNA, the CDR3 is TGTGCCAGTAGTATTACAGGGGTCGCGGACACTGAAGCTTTCTTT. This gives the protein CASSITGVADTEAFF.

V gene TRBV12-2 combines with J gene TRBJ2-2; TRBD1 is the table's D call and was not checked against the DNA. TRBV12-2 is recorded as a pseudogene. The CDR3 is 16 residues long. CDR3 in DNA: TGTGCAAGTCGCTTAGTGGGACAGGGGAGGACCGGGGAGCTGTTTTTT. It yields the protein CASRLVGQGRTGELFF.

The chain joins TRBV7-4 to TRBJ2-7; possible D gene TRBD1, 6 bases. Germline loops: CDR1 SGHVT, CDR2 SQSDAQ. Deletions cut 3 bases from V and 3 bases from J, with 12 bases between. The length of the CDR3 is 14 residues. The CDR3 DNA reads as TGTGCCAGCAGCTTCGTACAGGGAGTCTACGAGCAGTACTTC. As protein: CASSFVQGVYEQYF.

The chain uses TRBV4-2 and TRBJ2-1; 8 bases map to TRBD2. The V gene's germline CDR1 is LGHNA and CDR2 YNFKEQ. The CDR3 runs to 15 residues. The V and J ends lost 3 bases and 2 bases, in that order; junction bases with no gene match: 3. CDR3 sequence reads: CASSQLAGPYNEQFF. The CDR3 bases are TGTGCCAGCAGCCAGTTAGCGGGACCCTACAATGAGCAGTTCTTC.

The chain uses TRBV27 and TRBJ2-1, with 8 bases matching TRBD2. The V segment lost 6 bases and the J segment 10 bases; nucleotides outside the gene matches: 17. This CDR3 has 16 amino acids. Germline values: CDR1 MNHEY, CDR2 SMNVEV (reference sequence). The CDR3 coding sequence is TGTGCCAGCAGCTTAGAATTTGGGCCAGCGGGAGCGGAGCAGTTCTTC. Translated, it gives CASSLEFGPAGAEQFF.

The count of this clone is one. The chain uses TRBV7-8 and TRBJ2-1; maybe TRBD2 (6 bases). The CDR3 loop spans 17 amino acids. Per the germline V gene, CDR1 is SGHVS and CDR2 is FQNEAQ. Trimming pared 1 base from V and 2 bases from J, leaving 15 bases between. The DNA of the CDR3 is TGTGCCAGCAGCTTAGTGCCCTGGAGGGACCCCTACAATGAGCAGTTCTTC. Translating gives CASSLVPWRDPYNEQFF.

CDR3: CATSRERRGQAFF. CDR3 coding DNA: TGTGCCACCAGCAGAGAGCGGAGGGGGCAGGCTTTCTTT. V gene TRBV15 combines with J gene TRBJ1-1, with 7 bases fitting TRBD1. J was trimmed by 11 bases and V by 0 bases; bases with no gene match: 6. Per the germline V gene, CDR1 is LNHNV and CDR2 is YYDKDF (reference sequence). The CDR3 covers 13 residues.

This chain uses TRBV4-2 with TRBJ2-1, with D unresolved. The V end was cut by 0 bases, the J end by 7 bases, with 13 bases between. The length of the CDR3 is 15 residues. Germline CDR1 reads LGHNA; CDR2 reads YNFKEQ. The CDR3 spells CASSQDWPPLNEQFF. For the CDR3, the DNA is TGTGCCAGCAGCCAAGATTGGCCTCCCCTAAATGAGCAGTTCTTC.

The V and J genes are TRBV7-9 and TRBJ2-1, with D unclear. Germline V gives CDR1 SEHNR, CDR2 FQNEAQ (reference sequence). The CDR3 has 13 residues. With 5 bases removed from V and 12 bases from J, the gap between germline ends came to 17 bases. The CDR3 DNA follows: TGTGCCAGCAGCCCATCCCTTTCCGAAGGGCAGTTCTTC. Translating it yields CASSPSLSEGQFF.

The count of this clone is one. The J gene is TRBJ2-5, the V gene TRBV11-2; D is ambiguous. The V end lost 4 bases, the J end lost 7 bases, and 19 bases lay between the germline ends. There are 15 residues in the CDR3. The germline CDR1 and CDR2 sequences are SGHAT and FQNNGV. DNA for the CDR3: TGTGCCAGCAGCTCCTATAGACCGTCTGACGGGACCCAGTACTTC. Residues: CASSSYRPSDGTQYF.

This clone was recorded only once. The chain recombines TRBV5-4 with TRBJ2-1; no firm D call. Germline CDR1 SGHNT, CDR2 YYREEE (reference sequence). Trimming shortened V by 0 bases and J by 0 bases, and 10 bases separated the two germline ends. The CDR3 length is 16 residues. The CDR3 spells CASSLGFPSSYNEQFF. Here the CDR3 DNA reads TGTGCCAGCAGCTTGGGGTTCCCCAGCTCCTACAATGAGCAGTTCTTC.

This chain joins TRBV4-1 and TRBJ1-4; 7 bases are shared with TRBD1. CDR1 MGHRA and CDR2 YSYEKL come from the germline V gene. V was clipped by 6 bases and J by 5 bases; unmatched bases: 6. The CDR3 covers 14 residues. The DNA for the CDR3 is TGCGCCAGCAGACAGACAGGGACAAATGAAAAACTGTTTTTT. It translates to CASRQTGTNEKLFF.

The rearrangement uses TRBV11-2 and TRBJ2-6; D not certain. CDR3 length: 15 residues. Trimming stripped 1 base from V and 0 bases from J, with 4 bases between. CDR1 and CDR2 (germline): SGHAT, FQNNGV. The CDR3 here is CASSLGTSGANVLTF. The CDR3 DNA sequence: TGTGCCAGCAGCTTAGGGACCTCTGGGGCCAACGTCCTGACTTTC.

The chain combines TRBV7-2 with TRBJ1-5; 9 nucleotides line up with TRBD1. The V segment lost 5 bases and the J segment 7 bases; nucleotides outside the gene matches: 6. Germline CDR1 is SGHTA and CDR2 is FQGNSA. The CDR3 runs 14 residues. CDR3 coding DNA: TGTGCCAGCAGCCTAAACGGACAGGGGCAGCCCCAGCATTTT. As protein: CASSLNGQGQPQHF. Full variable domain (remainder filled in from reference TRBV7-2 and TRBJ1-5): GAGVSQSPSNKVTEKGKDVELRCDPISGHTALYWYRQSLGQGLEFLIYFQGNSAPDKSGLPSDRFSAERTGGSVSTLTIQRTQQEDSAVYLCASSLNGQGQPQHFGDGTRLSIL.

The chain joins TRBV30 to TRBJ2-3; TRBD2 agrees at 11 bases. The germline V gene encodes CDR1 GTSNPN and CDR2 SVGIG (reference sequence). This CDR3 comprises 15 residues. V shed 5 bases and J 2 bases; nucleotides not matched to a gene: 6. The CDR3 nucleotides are TGTGCCTGGGCGAAGGGACTAGCGGACACAGATACGCAGTATTTT. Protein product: CAWAKGLADTDTQYF.

The CDR3 DNA is TGCGCCAGCAGCTTGGGGCTCCCCACAGATACGCAGTATTTT. This sequence encodes CASSLGLPTDTQYF. The chain combines TRBV5-1 with TRBJ2-3; D call uncertain. The CDR3 totals 14 residues. Trimming took off 0 bases at V and 2 bases at J, with 7 bases between the two ends. Germline V gene data show CDR1 as SGHRS and CDR2 as YFSETQ.

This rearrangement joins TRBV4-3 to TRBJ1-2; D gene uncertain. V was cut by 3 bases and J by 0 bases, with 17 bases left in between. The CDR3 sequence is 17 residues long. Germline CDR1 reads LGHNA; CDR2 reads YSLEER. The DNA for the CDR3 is TGCGCCAGCAGCCACCTCCAGGAGGTAGGAGCTAACTATGGCTACACCTTC. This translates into CASSHLQEVGANYGYTF.

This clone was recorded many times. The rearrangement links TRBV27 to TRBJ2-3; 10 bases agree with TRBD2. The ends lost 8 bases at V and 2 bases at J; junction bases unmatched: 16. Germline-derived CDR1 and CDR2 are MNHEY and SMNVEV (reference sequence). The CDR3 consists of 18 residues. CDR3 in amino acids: CASRTLAELAGYTDTQYF. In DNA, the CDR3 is TGTGCCAGCCGCACACTCGCAGAACTAGCGGGATACACAGATACGCAGTATTTT.